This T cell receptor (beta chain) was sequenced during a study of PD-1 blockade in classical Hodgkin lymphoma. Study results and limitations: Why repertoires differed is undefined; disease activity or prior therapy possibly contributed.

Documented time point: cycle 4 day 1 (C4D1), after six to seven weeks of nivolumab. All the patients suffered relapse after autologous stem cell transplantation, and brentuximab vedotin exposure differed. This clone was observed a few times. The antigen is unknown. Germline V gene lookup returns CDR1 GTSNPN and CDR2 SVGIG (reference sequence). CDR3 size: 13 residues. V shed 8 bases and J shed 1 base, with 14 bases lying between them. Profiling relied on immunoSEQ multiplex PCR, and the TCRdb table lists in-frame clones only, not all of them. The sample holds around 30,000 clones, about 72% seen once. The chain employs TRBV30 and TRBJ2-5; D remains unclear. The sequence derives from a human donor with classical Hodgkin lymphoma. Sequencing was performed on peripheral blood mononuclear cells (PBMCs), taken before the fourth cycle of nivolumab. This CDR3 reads CALSPGTQETQYF. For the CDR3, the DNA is TGTGCCCTCTCTCCGGGCACCCAAGAGACCCAGTACTTC.